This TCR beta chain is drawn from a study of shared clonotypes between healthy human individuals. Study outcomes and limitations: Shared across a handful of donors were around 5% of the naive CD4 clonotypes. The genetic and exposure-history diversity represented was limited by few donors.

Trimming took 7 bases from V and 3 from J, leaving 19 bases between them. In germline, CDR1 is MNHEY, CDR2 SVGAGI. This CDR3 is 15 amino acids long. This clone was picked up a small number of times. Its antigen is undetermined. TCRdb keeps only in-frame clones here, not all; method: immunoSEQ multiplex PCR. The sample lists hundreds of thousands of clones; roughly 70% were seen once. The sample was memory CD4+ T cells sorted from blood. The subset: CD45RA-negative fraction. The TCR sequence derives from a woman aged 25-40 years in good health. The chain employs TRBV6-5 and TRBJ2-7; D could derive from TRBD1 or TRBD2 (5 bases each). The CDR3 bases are TGTGCCAGCATTGGGACGGCAAGGGTAAACTACGAGCAGTACTTC. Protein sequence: CASIGTARVNYEQYF.